The 13 T cell receptor beta chains below come from one sample, sequenced in a study of blood T cells in healthy people across ages. Next came a second PCR, run for roughly 6 to 11 cycles, which used a sample-barcoded 5' primer along with a J-beta primer mix. One entry per CDR3 protein results from TCRdb running MiXCR on the 5' RACE reads. Of approximately 670,000 distinct CDR3 sequences in the sample, roughly 43% were seen once. What was sequenced was blood. These receptors all come from an elderly man in good health.

About this clonotype itself: A much larger clone sits a single nucleotide away, making a read error possible. The chain couples TRBV28 to TRBJ2-1, with unresolved D. The germline gives CDR1 MDHEN, CDR2 SYDVKM. V lost 6 bases and J 9 bases, leaving 12 bases between the germline ends. This CDR3 comprises 12 residues. The CDR3 sequence: CASSRISSEQFF. The CDR3 bases are TGTGCCAGCAGCCGTATTAGCAGTGAGCAGTTCTTC.

The rearrangement links TRBV19 to TRBJ1-1; unclear D gene. Germline V lookup: CDR1 LNHDA, CDR2 SQIVND (reference sequence). This CDR3 has 12 amino acids. Deletions cut 2 bases from V and 7 bases from J, with 8 bases between. For the CDR3, the DNA is TGTGCCAGTAGTATAATGGGGAATGAAGCTTTCTTT. Its protein is CASSIMGNEAFF.

The V call is TRBV5-1, the J call TRBJ2-3; 12 bases agree with TRBD1. The CDR3 loop spans 16 amino acids. V trimming: 4 bases; J trimming: 6 bases; junction bases outside the gene matches: 9. The V gene's germline CDR1 is SGHRS and CDR2 YFSETQ. CDR3 coding DNA: TGCGCCAGCAGCGTAGGGACAGGGGGCTTCGCGGATACGCAGTATTTT. Amino acids: CASSVGTGGFADTQYF. The full variable domain, with the rest looked up from reference TRBV5-1 and TRBJ2-3, is KAGVTQTPRYLIKTRGQQVTLSCSPISGHRSVSWYQQTPGQGLQFLFEYFSETQRNKGNFPGRFSGRQFSNSRSEMNVSTLELGDSALYLCASSVGTGGFADTQYFGPGTRLTVL.

The chain combines TRBV5-1 with TRBJ2-3, with 7 bases lining up with TRBD1. The CDR3 spans 12 residues. Germline V lookup: CDR1 SGHRS, CDR2 YFSETQ. J was trimmed by 8 bases and V by 3 bases; bases with no gene match: 3. CDR3 sequence reads: CASSSDRSTQYF. DNA for the CDR3: TGCGCCAGCAGCTCGGACAGGAGTACGCAGTATTTT.

The V and J genes are TRBV12-3 or TRBV12-4 and TRBJ1-1, with D unresolved. The CDR3 is made up of 13 amino acids. V lost 2 bases to trimming and J lost 4 bases, with 8 bases between them. Here the CDR3 reads CASSLSGSTEAFF. The CDR3 coding sequence is TGTGCCAGCAGTTTATCAGGTTCCACTGAAGCTTTCTTT.

The chain employs TRBV2 and TRBJ2-5, with D perhaps matching TRBD1 (6 bases). V dropped 7 bases and J dropped 4 bases, with 10 bases sitting between them. The CDR3 spans 12 residues. CDR1 and CDR2 (germline): SNHLY, FYNNEI. This chain's CDR3 is CASTLTGETQYF. The CDR3 DNA reads as TGTGCCAGCACGTTGACAGGAGAGACCCAGTACTTC.

CDR3 in amino acids: CASSSRDQNTGELFF. The CDR3 DNA reads TGTGCCAGCAGTTCCCGGGACCAGAACACCGGGGAGCTGTTTTTT. V usage is TRBV12-3 or TRBV12-4 and J usage is TRBJ2-2; possibly TRBD1 or TRBD2 for D (5 bases each). The CDR3 runs 15 residues. The V end lost 4 bases, the J end lost 1 base, and 10 bases lay between the germline ends.

A few counts support this clonotype. The chain recombines TRBV20-1 with TRBJ2-5; D might be TRBD1 (5 bases). The germline V gene has CDR1 DFQATT and CDR2 SNEGSKA (reference sequence). This CDR3 has 13 amino acids. Trimming cost V 5 bases and J 2 bases, with 12 bases left between them. The CDR3 DNA follows: TGCAGTGCTGAAGGACGGACACAAGAGACCCAGTACTTC. This sequence encodes CSAEGRTQETQYF.

The sample holds a few counts of this clonotype. This chain joins TRBV7-2 and TRBJ2-7, with 9 nucleotides matching TRBD1. This CDR3 is 14 amino acids long. Germline-derived CDR1 and CDR2 are SGHTA and FQGNSA. With 3 bases clipped from V and 3 bases from J, the junction kept 3 bases outside the gene matches. The CDR3 DNA follows: TGTGCCAGCAGCTTTACAGGGGGCGGCTACGAGCAGTACTTC. It encodes CASSFTGGGYEQYF.

This clonotype was counted only a few times. CDR3 in amino acids: CSAETSGIYYEQYF. CDR3 sequence (DNA): TGCAGTGCAGAGACTAGCGGGATTTACTACGAGCAGTACTTC. The J gene is TRBJ2-7, the V gene TRBV20-1, with 11 bases lining up with TRBD2. This CDR3 spans 14 amino acids. The junction had 7 bases not matched to a gene; V was cut back by 6 bases and J by 3 bases. CDR1 is DFQATT, CDR2 SNEGSKA, per germline (reference sequence).

This chain uses TRBV7-2 with TRBJ2-5; TRBD1 might be the D (5 bases). The J call is in doubt because the DNA end fits TRBJ2-7 better. Germline V gene lookup returns CDR1 SGHTA and CDR2 FQGNSA. This CDR3 region has 16 residues. CDR3 amino acids: CASSLNSRGNSYEQYF. CDR3 nucleotide sequence: TGTGCCAGCAGCTTAAATTCTAGGGGTAACTCTTACGAGCAGTACTTC.

This chain links TRBV7-8 with TRBJ2-1; D is undetermined. CDR1 SGHVS and CDR2 FQNEAQ come from the germline V gene. The CDR3 runs 15 residues. V was shortened by 1 base and J by 0 bases, with 7 bases between the two germline ends. The chain's CDR3 is CASSLDRYSYNEQFF. The CDR3 bases are TGTGCCAGCAGCTTAGACCGGTACTCCTACAATGAGCAGTTCTTC. Combining the CDR3 with reference TRBV7-8 and TRBJ2-1 gives the whole variable domain GAGVSQSPRYKVAKRGQDVALRCDPISGHVSLFWYQQALGQGPEFLTYFQNEAQLDKSGLPSDRFFAERPEGSVSTLKIQRTQQEDSAVYLCASSLDRYSYNEQFFGPGTRLTVL.

This chain uses TRBV20-1 with TRBJ2-4; 8 bases match TRBD1. J was trimmed by 14 bases and V by 6 bases; bases with no gene match: 21. This CDR3 has 15 residues. Germline V gives CDR1 DFQATT, CDR2 SNEGSKA (reference sequence). The CDR3 DNA reads as TGCAGTGCCCCCCGCGGGACAGGTCACTCCTACGAGAAGTACTTC. Its translation: CSAPRGTGHSYEKYF.